This TCR beta chain derives from a study of shared clonotypes between healthy human individuals (dated by TCRdb to about 2020). Regarding the complete study: A few men and a couple of women, aged 18 to 49 years, made up the cohort. Different laboratories and diverse techniques were used to prepare libraries and sequence TCR repertoires, to increase sequencing depth and limit assay-specific biases. Between about 0.85 and 9.5 billion PBMCs per donor were obtained by leukapheresis. To estimate repertoire size and how much clonotype sharing occurs between individuals, the study deeply sequenced the blood TCR repertoires of about five healthy adults. For each donor, CD4 naive and CD4 memory were each given three plates, CD8 naive was given two plates, and CD8 memory was given one plate.

Healthy HIV-negative adults with no recently reported acute infections or vaccinations were included as donors. Every donor was a Caucasian adult residing in Nashville, Tennessee, USA. CD4+ T cells were enriched by magnetic negative selection; naive cells were then positively selected on CD45RA, and the negative fraction formed the memory subset. After blood collection by leukapheresis, PBMCs were isolated using Ficoll-Histopaque density gradient centrifugation and then cryopreserved in the vapor phase of liquid nitrogen. Purity and quantity of every magnetically sorted T cell population were checked by analytical flow cytometry. From each sorted fraction, genomic DNA was isolated and quantified by UV absorbance on a Nanodrop 2000c. CDR1 MDHEN and CDR2 SYDVKM are derived from the germline V gene. The CDR3, from cysteine to phenylalanine, totals 13 residues. CDR3 DNA only is kept here, 39 bases in frame from base 1. Deletion took 7 bases off V and 8 bases off J, with a span of 12 bases between the germline ends.

Study-level results and caveats: The genetic and exposure-history diversity represented was limited by the small number of donors. Rarefaction of sorted-subset datasets indicated incomplete sequencing despite the large sequencing depth. Compared with non-shared clonotypes, clonotypes shared by all four sorted-subset donors had higher generation probabilities. Sampling was limited to blood, and TCR repertoires in tissue likely differ from TCR repertoires in blood. When four donors were compared, the shared fraction of clonotypes was around 5% for naive CD4, more than 3% for naive CD8, roughly 2.5% for memory CD4, and less than 0.5% for memory CD8. Based on pairwise subsampling, the degree of clonotype sharing among donors was expected to be affected by sequencing depth. Estimated clonotype richness was generally larger for naive than for memory subsets.

Using the deep immunoSEQ assay, multiplex PCR amplified TCR CDR3 regions from genomic DNA. For each cell subset, the extracted genomic DNA was distributed evenly across all wells of several immunoSEQ 96-well plates, and each plate served as one replicate. Each replicate PCR for sorted subsets received about 0.2 ug genomic DNA, equal to 30,000 or so T cell genomes. The purified libraries were quantified using a Qubit 3.0 fluorometer, sized with a Bioanalyzer 2100, and then quantified again using the KAPA Library Quantification kit. Every immunoSEQ 96-well plate was sequenced on a separate single-read 150-cycle Illumina NextSeq 550 flow cell. On the authors' methods: Because the immunoSEQ output held only junctional sequences and lacked quality scores, the filtering could not match the filtering applied to full-length reads. To assign V/J genes and CDR3, sequences were annotated using PyIR, a Python wrapper for IgBLAST v1.9, with IMGT germline references. Any read was removed if the V/J assignment was weak (E-value above 1e-6), the CDR3 was missing, or the read contained stop codons, out-of-frame junctions, or ambiguous translated residues. V3J clonotypes were defined by identical inferred V gene, J gene, and CDR3 amino acid sequence. The percentage overlap between two repertoires was calculated by dividing the number of shared unique clonotypes by the size of the smaller repertoire. Three approaches were used to assess repertoire richness: RTK rarefaction, the Chao1 estimator, and Recon v2.1 estimates of unobserved clonotypes. For all TCRbeta clonotypes obtained by the gDNA method from a few donors, generation probabilities were computed with OLGA. TCRdb limited this immuneACCESS table to in-frame rearrangements with V and J called. A share of clones is missing; checked studies link under half to unresolved V genes, and the rest is unexplained. V and J calls and clone size are given by that table; D and trimming were obtained from the DNA. A total of some 2,500,000 clones appear in this sample, 90% to 95% of them only once. The biggest ten clones account for more than 0.35% of the sample.

Concerning this clone itself: This clone's antigen is unknown. Per-base quality was not reported, and no clone a single base away is much larger than it.

The TCR comes from a man aged 18 to 30 in good health. Some clones in this sample may be carry-over from other donors' samples. The sample consisted of naive CD4+ T cells from PBMCs. The cell subset or site label of this sample denotes: CD45RA+ positively selected. The rearranged chain carries TRBV28 and TRBJ1-6, with the identity of the D gene unclear. The DNA sequence is TGTGCCAGCACCTCAGACGGATATTCACCCCTCCACTTT. It is translated as CASTSDGYSPLHF. The CDR3, completed at both ends by the reference TRBV28 and TRBJ1-6 genes, gives the full variable domain DVKVTQSSRYLVKRTGEKVFLECVQDMDHENMFWYRQDPGLGLRLIYFSYDVKMKEKGDIPEGYSVSREKKERFSLILESASTNQTSMYLCASTSDGYSPLHFGNGTRLTVT.